Below, 14 T cell receptor beta chains from the same sample are listed, as sequenced in a study of beta chain features in type 1 diabetes. General study findings and limits: Type 1 diabetes patients showed a moderate but significant shortening of TCRB CDR3s in all four CD4+ subsets.

The isolated RNA, all of it, was reverse transcribed, so expressed TCRB transcripts were what got sequenced. Method: immunoSEQ multiplex PCR; TCRdb's copy keeps in-frame clones and lacks some. This sample has around 360,000 clones, with roughly an eighth found just once. Antigens for these TCRs are unknown. Sequenced input: naive CD4+ T cells from blood. The origin of the receptors is a woman aged 18 to 35 with type 1 diabetes.

V gene TRBV2 combines with J gene TRBJ2-1; the D gene is possibly TRBD2 (6 bases). CDR1 is SNHLY, CDR2 FYNNEI, per germline. Deletions cut 8 bases from V and 1 base from J, with 9 bases between. The CDR3 runs to 13 residues. DNA of the CDR3: TGTGCCAGCCGGGAGACGTCCTACAATGAGCAGTTCTTC. It encodes CASRETSYNEQFF.

The CDR3 nucleotides read TGTGCCAGCAGTACAGGGGACCTCCAAGGTGTCGGGTACTTC. Its translation: CASSTGDLQGVGYF. The V gene is TRBV28, the J gene TRBJ2-5; 7 bases align to TRBD1. CDR3 length equals 14 residues. Germline CDR1 is MDHEN and CDR2 is SYDVKM. V gave up 5 bases and J gave up 13 bases; unmatched junction bases: 16.

To note about this clone: The germline gene is not matched at one end of the junction; a read error may be the cause. The rearrangement joins TRBV7-3 to TRBJ2-7; 9 nucleotides align to TRBD2. Germline V gene lookup returns CDR1 SGHTA and CDR2 FQGTGA. The length of the CDR3 is 12 residues. For the CDR3, the DNA is TGTGCCCGCAGACTAGCGGTAAAGGTGCAGTACTTC. Translated, it gives CARRLAVKVQYF. The whole variable domain, remainder taken from reference TRBV7-3 and TRBJ2-7, is GAGVSQTPSNKVTEKGKYVELRCDPISGHTALYWYRQSLGQGPEFLIYFQGTGAADDSGLPNDRFFAVRPEGSVSTLKIQRTERGDSAVYLCARRLAVKVQYFGPGTRLTVT.

This clone has only a few counts. The chain joins TRBV2 to TRBJ1-5; the D gene is possibly TRBD1 (5 bases). V lost 6 bases and J lost 3, with 12 bases in between. The germline V gene has CDR1 SNHLY and CDR2 FYNNEI. The CDR3 spans 14 residues. DNA of the CDR3: TGTGCCAGCAGCCAGACAGCAATCAATCAGCCCCAGCATTTT. Protein: CASSQTAINQPQHF. The whole variable domain, remainder taken from reference TRBV2 and TRBJ1-5, is EPEVTQTPSHQVTQMGQEVILRCVPISNHLYFYWYRQILGQKVEFLVSFYNNEISEKSEIFDDQFSVERPDGSNFTLKIRSTKLEDSAMYFCASSQTAINQPQHFGDGTRLSIL.

V is TRBV27 and J is TRBJ2-3, with D maybe TRBD2 (6 bases). Germline V gene data show CDR1 as MNHEY and CDR2 as SMNVEV (reference sequence). The CDR3 spans 13 residues. V was pared by 4 bases and J by 6 bases, with 11 bases between. CDR3 protein: CASSSVGGDTQYF. Here the CDR3 DNA reads TGTGCCAGCAGTTCAGTGGGAGGCGATACGCAGTATTTT.

The V gene is TRBV7-9, the J gene TRBJ2-7, with D tentatively TRBD2 (6 bases). There are 14 residues in the CDR3. Trimming cost V 3 bases and J 3 bases, with 12 bases left between them. The V gene's germline CDR1 is SEHNR and CDR2 FQNEAQ (reference sequence). The CDR3 is CASSLGGQDYEQYF. The CDR3, as DNA: TGTGCCAGCAGCTTGGGAGGACAAGACTACGAGCAGTACTTC.

This clone was recorded a few times. The J gene is TRBJ2-5, the V gene TRBV7-9; a possible D gene is TRBD1 (6 bases). This CDR3 spans 15 amino acids. CDR1 and CDR2 (germline): SEHNR, FQNEAQ (reference sequence). Trimming took 1 base from V and 3 from J, leaving 12 bases between them. CDR3 sequence: CASSLVPRGEETQYF. The CDR3 DNA reads as TGTGCCAGCAGCTTAGTTCCCAGGGGCGAAGAGACCCAGTACTTC.

The chain couples TRBV28 to TRBJ2-3; D not certain. Germline V lookup: CDR1 MDHEN, CDR2 SYDVKM. The length of the CDR3 is 12 residues. Trimming removed 8 bases at V and 0 bases at J, with 6 bases between. The chain's CDR3 is CASAVSTDTQYF. CDR3 DNA sequence: TGTGCCAGCGCAGTCAGCACAGATACGCAGTATTTT.

The sample holds a few counts of this clone. The V gene is TRBV5-1, the J gene TRBJ2-7, with TRBD1 matching 10 bases. The CDR3 has 15 residues. Germline lookup yields CDR1 SGHRS and CDR2 YFSETQ. The ends lost 5 bases at V and 1 base at J; junction bases unmatched: 6. The CDR3 sequence: CASREGTGDSYEQYF. The CDR3 DNA sequence: TGCGCCAGCAGAGAGGGGACAGGGGATTCCTACGAGCAGTACTTC.

The chain links TRBV5-1 to TRBJ2-3, with a possible D match to TRBD1 (5 bases). The germline V gene has CDR1 SGHRS and CDR2 YFSETQ. The CDR3 is 14 residues long. Trimming shortened V by 4 bases and J by 6 bases, and 15 bases separated the two germline ends. The CDR3 DNA reads as TGCGCCAGCAGCCCCAGGGCTGGTGCCGATACGCAGTATTTT. Encoded protein: CASSPRAGADTQYF.

This clone was found a few times. This chain connects TRBV5-6 to TRBJ2-5, with 10 bases lining up with TRBD2. The V segment lost 4 bases and the J segment 4 bases; nucleotides outside the gene matches: 7. Germline CDR1 is SGHDT and CDR2 is YYEEEE. The CDR3 consists of 15 residues. The CDR3: CASSVAGGIGETQYF. In nucleotides, the CDR3 is TGTGCCAGCAGCGTAGCGGGAGGAATTGGAGAGACCCAGTACTTC.

This chain connects TRBV11-2 to TRBJ1-4; no definite D call. The germline gives CDR1 SGHAT, CDR2 FQNNGV. The CDR3 runs to 15 residues. Trimming pared 5 bases from V and 3 bases from J, leaving 13 bases between. The CDR3 is CASSLRRPSNEKLFF. DNA of the CDR3: TGTGCCAGCAGCCTCAGGAGGCCCTCTAATGAAAAACTGTTTTTT.

This clone has just a few counts. The chain carries TRBV25-1 and TRBJ2-1; D ambiguous. Germline values: CDR1 MGHDK, CDR2 SYGVNS. The CDR3 extends over 12 amino acids. V was pared by 4 bases and J by 9 bases, with 10 bases between. The CDR3 coding sequence is TGTGCCAGCAGTGCCCGAGGTAGTGAGCAGTTCTTC. Its translation is CASSARGSEQFF.

This clone has more than one count but fewer than ten. This rearrangement joins TRBV18 to TRBJ1-4; 7 positions match TRBD1. V was pared by 3 bases and J by 6 bases, with 7 bases of the junction left unmatched. The CDR3 consists of 15 residues. Germline lookup yields CDR1 KGHSH and CDR2 LQKENI. This chain's CDR3 is CASSPDRDLDEKLFF. DNA of the CDR3: TGTGCCAGCTCACCCGACAGGGATTTGGATGAAAAACTGTTTTTT. Combining the CDR3 with reference TRBV18 and TRBJ1-4 gives the whole variable domain NAGVMQNPRHLVRRRGQEARLRCSPMKGHSHVYWYRQLPEEGLKFMVYLQKENIIDESGMPKERFSAEFPKEGPSILRIQQVVRGDSAAYFCASSPDRDLDEKLFFGSGTQLSVL.